These 16 T cell receptor beta chains were sequenced from one sample in a study of cytomegalovirus exposure and HLA in healthy donors. TCRdb keeps only in-frame clones here, not all; method: immunoSEQ multiplex PCR. The repertoire holds 120,000 to 150,000 clones, with roughly 89% as singletons. The sample taken for sequencing was PBMCs. Receptors originate from a woman aged 18-30 years in good health and CMV-seropositive.

The chain carries TRBV27 and TRBJ1-2; 12 bases are a match to TRBD1. The CDR3 spans 15 residues. V shed 3 bases, J shed 8 bases, and the junction held 7 bases outside the gene matches. CDR1 MNHEY and CDR2 SMNVEV come from the germline V gene (reference sequence). The CDR3 nucleotides read TGTGCCAGCAGTTTCCGGGGACAGGGGGCGCGGGGCTACACCTTC. Residues: CASSFRGQGARGYTF.

The chain joins TRBV7-9 to TRBJ2-1, with 8 bases lining up with TRBD2. The CDR3 covers 16 residues. Losses at the gene ends were 5 bases for V and 7 bases for J; bases not matched to a gene: 13. Germline V CDR1 and CDR2: SEHNR, FQNEAQ (reference sequence). CDR3 nucleotides: TGTGCCAGCAGCCGAACTAGCGGAGTGATGGGGAATGAGCAGTTCTTC. Amino acid sequence: CASSRTSGVMGNEQFF. Filled out from reference TRBV7-9 and TRBJ2-1, the complete variable domain reads DTGVSQNPRHKITKRGQNVTFRCDPISEHNRLYWYRQTLGQGPEFLTYFQNEAQLEKSRLLSDRFSAERPKGSFSTLEIQRTEQGDSAMYLCASSRTSGVMGNEQFFGPGTRLTVL.

The chain's CDR3 is CASSPWASGSLEQYF. Here the CDR3 DNA reads TGTGCCAGCAGCCCCTGGGCTAGCGGGAGTCTGGAGCAGTACTTC. The rearrangement joins TRBV11-1 to TRBJ2-7; TRBD2 aligns across 10 bases. The V and J ends lost 5 bases and 7 bases, in that order; junction bases with no gene match: 11. Looked up from germline, CDR1 is SGHAT and CDR2 is FQDESV (reference sequence). The CDR3 extends over 15 amino acids.

The CDR3 nucleotides are TGTGCGACATGGTCGATGGGGACTAGCGACAATGAGCAGTTCTTC. The encoded protein is CATWSMGTSDNEQFF. This sequence joins TRBV5-6 and TRBJ2-1; TRBD2 agrees at 10 bases. This CDR3 is 15 amino acids long. Looked up from germline, CDR1 is SGHDT and CDR2 is YYEEEE.

The chain is built from TRBV5-1 and TRBJ2-3; D gene ambiguous. The CDR3 is 13 amino acids. CDR1 SGHRS and CDR2 YFSETQ come from the germline V gene. Trimming shortened V by 6 bases and J by 1 base, and 9 bases separated the two germline ends. The CDR3 protein is CASTLTRTDTQYF. CDR3 coding DNA: TGCGCCAGCACCCTTACACGCACAGATACGCAGTATTTT. Together with reference TRBV5-1 and TRBJ2-3, the CDR3 gives the full variable domain: KAGVTQTPRYLIKTRGQQVTLSCSPISGHRSVSWYQQTPGQGLQFLFEYFSETQRNKGNFPGRFSGRQFSNSRSEMNVSTLELGDSALYLCASTLTRTDTQYFGPGTRLTVL.

V is TRBV2 and J is TRBJ2-5, with TRBD2 matching 11 bases. J lost 1 base, V lost 10 bases, and 8 bases had no gene match. Germline loops: CDR1 SNHLY, CDR2 FYNNEI. This CDR3 has 15 residues. In nucleotides, the CDR3 is TGTGCCACCGCGCTAGCGGGAGGCCCCCAAGAGACCCAGTACTTC. This encodes CATALAGGPQETQYF.

The gene calls are TRBV10-2 and TRBJ2-1, with TRBD2 identical over 9 bases. Losses at the gene ends were 6 bases for V and 1 base for J; bases not matched to a gene: 4. The CDR3 is 15 amino acids. Germline lookup yields CDR1 WSHSY and CDR2 SAAADI. CDR3: CASRGLAGSYNEQFF. The CDR3 DNA reads TGCGCCAGCAGGGGTCTAGCGGGATCCTACAATGAGCAGTTCTTC.

The gene calls are TRBV19 and TRBJ2-1; 9 bases agree with TRBD2. Germline V lookup: CDR1 LNHDA, CDR2 SQIVND (reference sequence). CDR3 size: 17 residues. V lost 4 bases to trimming and J lost 1 base; unmatched junction nucleotides: 8. Written as DNA, the CDR3 is TGTGCCAGTAGTAGAAGGATGGGACTAGCATCCTACAATGAGCAGTTCTTC. Protein product: CASSRRMGLASYNEQFF. Complete variable domain (other parts from reference TRBV19 and TRBJ2-1): DGGITQSPKYLFRKEGQNVTLSCEQNLNHDAMYWYRQDPGQGLRLIYYSQIVNDFQKGDIAEGYSVSREKKESFPLTVTSAQKNPTAFYLCASSRRMGLASYNEQFFGPGTRLTVL.

This rearrangement joins TRBV4-2 to TRBJ2-1, with TRBD2 matching over 8 bases. This CDR3 is built from 15 residues. The germline gives CDR1 LGHNA, CDR2 YNFKEQ. V was pared by 4 bases and J by 5 bases, with 7 bases of the junction left unmatched. The CDR3 spells CASSPREGPNNEQFF. The CDR3 nucleotides read TGTGCCAGCAGCCCTCGGGAGGGCCCCAACAATGAGCAGTTCTTC.

CDR3 amino acids: CASSQNRDYSYEQYF. Written as DNA, the CDR3 is TGTGCCAGCAGCCAAAACCGGGACTACTCCTACGAGCAGTACTTC. The V and J genes are TRBV9 and TRBJ2-7; 7 bases align to TRBD2. Germline V gives CDR1 SGDLS, CDR2 YYNGEE. V was pared by 4 bases and J by 0 bases, with 7 bases of the junction left unmatched. The CDR3 sequence is 15 residues long.

CDR3 sequence: CASSQGGSYYEQYF. CDR3 DNA sequence: TGTGCCAGCAGCCAAGGTGGTAGCTACTACGAGCAGTACTTC. This chain joins TRBV14 and TRBJ2-7; D call uncertain. Germline CDR1 reads SGHDN; CDR2 reads FVKESK. V lost 1 base to trimming and J lost 3 bases, with 10 bases between them. This CDR3 has 14 amino acids.

A single count supports this clone. The V gene is TRBV5-4, the J gene TRBJ2-3, with TRBD1 identical over 9 bases. The germline CDR1 and CDR2 sequences are SGHNT and YYREEE (reference sequence). Trimming cost V 5 bases and J 6 bases; bases outside gene matches: 10. The length of the CDR3 is 15 residues. DNA for the CDR3: TGTGCCAGCAGTTACAGGGGGCGCGGGTGGGATACGCAGTATTTT. Translated, it gives CASSYRGRGWDTQYF. The complete variable domain, with remaining parts taken from reference TRBV5-4 and TRBJ2-3, reads ETGVTQSPTHLIKTRGQQVTLRCSSQSGHNTVSWYQQALGQGPQFIFQYYREEENGRGNFPPRFSGLQFPNYSSELNVNALELDDSALYLCASSYRGRGWDTQYFGPGTRLTVL.

The V call is TRBV14, the J call TRBJ1-2; maybe TRBD1 (5 bases). This CDR3 region has 15 residues. Per the germline V gene, CDR1 is SGHDN and CDR2 is FVKESK. V was trimmed by 0 bases and J by 2 bases, leaving 10 bases between them. CDR3 sequence: CASSQDLPGNYGYTF. Written as DNA, the CDR3 is TGTGCCAGCAGCCAAGATCTTCCAGGGAACTATGGCTACACCTTC.

Concerning this clone: The junction and the germline gene differ at one end; a read error may be behind it. The chain couples TRBV28 to TRBJ2-6; possible D gene TRBD2, 6 bases. This CDR3 is 16 amino acids long. The germline V gene has CDR1 MDHEN and CDR2 SYDVKM. The CDR3 bases are TGTGCCAGCGGTTTGGGGGGACTGGCCGGGGCCAACGTCCTGACTTTC. It codes for CASGLGGLAGANVLTF.

V is TRBV5-6 and J is TRBJ1-1; D is perhaps TRBD1 (6 bases). There are 13 residues in the CDR3. V shed 4 bases and J shed 4 bases, with 11 bases lying between them. Germline V lookup: CDR1 SGHDT, CDR2 YYEEEE. CDR3 bases: TGTGCCAGCAGCGTTATAGGGGGCACTGAAGCTTTCTTT. This gives the protein CASSVIGGTEAFF. The full variable domain, its missing parts supplied by reference TRBV5-6 and TRBJ1-1, is DAGVTQSPTHLIKTRGQQVTLRCSPKSGHDTVSWYQQALGQGPQFIFQYYEEEERQRGNFPDRFSGHQFPNYSSELNVNALLLGDSALYLCASSVIGGTEAFFGQGTRLTVV.

The J gene is TRBJ2-2, the V gene TRBV11-3, with TRBD2 matching 11 bases. The CDR3 spans 17 residues. Germline trimming cut 1 base from V and 5 bases from J; bases unmatched to any gene: 6. Germline values: CDR1 SGHNT, CDR2 YENEEA. The DNA for the CDR3 is TGTGCCAGCAGCTTAGTCCTCCTAGCGGGAGGTACCGGGGAGCTGTTTTTT. Its protein is CASSLVLLAGGTGELFF.